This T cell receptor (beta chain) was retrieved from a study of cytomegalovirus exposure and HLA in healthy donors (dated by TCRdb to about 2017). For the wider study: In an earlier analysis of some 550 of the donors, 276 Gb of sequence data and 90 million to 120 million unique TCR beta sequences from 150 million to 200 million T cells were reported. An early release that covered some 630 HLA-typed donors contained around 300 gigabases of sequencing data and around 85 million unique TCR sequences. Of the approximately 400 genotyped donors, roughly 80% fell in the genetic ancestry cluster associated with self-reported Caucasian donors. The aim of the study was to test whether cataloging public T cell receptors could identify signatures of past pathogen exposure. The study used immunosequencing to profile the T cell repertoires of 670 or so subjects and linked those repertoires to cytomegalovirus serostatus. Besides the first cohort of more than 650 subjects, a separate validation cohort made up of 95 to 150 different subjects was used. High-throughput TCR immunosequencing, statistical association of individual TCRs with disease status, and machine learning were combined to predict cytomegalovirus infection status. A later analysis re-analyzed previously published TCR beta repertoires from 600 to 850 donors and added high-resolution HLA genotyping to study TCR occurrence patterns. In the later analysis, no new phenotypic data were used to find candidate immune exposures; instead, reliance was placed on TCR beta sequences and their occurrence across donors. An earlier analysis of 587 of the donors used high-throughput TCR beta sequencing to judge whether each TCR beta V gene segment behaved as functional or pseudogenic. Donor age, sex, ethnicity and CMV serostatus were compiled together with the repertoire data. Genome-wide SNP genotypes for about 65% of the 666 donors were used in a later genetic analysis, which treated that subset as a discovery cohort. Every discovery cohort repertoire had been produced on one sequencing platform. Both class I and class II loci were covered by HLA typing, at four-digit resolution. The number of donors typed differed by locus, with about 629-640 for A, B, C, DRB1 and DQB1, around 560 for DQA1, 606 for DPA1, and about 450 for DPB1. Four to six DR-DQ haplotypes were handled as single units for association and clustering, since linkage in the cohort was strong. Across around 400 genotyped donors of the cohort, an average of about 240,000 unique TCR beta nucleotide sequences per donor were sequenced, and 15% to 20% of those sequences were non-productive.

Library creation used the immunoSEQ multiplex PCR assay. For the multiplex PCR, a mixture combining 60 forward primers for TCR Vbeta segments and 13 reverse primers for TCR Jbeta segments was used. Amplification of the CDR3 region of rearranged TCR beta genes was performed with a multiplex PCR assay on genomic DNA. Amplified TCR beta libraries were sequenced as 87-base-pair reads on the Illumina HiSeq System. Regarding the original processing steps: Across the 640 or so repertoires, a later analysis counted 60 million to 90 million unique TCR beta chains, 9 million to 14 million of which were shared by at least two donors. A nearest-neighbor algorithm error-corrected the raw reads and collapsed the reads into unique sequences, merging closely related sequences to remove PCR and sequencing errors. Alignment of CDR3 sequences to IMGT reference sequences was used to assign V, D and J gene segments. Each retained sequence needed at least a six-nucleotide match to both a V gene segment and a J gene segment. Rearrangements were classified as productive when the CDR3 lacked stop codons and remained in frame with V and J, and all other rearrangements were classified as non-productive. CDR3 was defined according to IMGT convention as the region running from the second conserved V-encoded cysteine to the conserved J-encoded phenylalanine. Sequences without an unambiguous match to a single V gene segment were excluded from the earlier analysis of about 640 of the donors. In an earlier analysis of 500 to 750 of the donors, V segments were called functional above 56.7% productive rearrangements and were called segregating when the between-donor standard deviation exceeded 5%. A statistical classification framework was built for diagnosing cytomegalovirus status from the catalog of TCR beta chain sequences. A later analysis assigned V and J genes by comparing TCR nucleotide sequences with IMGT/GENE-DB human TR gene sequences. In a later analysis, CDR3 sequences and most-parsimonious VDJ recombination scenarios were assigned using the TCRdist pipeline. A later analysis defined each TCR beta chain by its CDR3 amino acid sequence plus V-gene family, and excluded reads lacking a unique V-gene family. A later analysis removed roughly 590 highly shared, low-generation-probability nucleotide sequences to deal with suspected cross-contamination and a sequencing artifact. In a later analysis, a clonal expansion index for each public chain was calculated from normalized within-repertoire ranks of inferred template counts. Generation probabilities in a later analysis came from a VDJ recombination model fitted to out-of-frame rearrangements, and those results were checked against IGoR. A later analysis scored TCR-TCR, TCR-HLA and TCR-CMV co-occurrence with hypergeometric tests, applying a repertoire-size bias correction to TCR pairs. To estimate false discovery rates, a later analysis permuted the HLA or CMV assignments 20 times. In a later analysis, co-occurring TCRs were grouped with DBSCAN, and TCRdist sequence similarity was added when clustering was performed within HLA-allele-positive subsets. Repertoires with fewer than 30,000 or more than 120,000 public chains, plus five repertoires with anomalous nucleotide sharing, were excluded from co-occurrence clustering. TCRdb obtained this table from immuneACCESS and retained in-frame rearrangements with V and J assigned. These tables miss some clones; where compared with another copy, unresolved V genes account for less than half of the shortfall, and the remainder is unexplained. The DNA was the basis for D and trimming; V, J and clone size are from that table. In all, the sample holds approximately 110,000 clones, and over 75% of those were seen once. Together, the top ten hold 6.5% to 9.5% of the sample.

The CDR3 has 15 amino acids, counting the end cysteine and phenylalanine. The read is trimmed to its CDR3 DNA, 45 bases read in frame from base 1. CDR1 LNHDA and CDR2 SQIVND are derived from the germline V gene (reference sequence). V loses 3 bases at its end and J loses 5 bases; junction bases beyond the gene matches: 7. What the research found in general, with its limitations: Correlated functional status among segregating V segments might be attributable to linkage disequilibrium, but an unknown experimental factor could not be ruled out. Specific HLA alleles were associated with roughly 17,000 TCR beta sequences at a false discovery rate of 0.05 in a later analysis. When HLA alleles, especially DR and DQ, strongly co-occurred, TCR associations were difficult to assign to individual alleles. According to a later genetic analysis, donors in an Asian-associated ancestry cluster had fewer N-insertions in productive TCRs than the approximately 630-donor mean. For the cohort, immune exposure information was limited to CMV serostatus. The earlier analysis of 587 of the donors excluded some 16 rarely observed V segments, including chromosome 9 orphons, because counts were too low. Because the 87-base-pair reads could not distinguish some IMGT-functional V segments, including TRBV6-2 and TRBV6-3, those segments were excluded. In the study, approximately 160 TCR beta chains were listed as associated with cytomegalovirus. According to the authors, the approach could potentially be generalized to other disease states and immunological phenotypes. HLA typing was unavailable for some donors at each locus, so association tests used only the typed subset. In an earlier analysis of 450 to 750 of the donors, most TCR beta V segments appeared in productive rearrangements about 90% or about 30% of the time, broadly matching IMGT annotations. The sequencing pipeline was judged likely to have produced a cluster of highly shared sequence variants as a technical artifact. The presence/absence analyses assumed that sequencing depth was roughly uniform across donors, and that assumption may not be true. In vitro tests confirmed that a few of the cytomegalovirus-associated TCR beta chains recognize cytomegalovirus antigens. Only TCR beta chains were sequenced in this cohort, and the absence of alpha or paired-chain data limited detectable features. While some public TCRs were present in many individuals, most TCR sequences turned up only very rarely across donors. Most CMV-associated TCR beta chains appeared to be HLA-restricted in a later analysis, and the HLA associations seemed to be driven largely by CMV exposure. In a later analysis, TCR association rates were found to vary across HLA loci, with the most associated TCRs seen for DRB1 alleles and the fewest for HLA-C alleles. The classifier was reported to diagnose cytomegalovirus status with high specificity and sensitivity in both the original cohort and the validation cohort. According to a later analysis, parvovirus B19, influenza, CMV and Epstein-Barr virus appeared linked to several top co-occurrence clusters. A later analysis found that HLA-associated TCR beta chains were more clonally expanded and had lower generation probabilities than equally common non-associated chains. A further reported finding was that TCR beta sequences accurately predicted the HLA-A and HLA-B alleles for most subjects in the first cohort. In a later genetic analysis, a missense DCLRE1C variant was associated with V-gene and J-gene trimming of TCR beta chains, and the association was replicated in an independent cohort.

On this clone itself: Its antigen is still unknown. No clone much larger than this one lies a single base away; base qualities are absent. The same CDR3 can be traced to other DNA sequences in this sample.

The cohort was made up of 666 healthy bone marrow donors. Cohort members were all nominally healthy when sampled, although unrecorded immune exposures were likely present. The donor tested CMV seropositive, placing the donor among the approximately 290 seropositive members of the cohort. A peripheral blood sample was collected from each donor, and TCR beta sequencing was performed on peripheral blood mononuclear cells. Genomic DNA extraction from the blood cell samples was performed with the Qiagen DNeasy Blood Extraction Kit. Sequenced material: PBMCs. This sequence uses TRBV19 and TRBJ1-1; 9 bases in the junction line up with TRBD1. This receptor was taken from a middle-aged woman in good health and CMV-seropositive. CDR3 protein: CASSINTGGGTEAFF. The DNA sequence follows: TGTGCCAGTAGTATCAATACAGGGGGCGGAACTGAAGCTTTCTTT.